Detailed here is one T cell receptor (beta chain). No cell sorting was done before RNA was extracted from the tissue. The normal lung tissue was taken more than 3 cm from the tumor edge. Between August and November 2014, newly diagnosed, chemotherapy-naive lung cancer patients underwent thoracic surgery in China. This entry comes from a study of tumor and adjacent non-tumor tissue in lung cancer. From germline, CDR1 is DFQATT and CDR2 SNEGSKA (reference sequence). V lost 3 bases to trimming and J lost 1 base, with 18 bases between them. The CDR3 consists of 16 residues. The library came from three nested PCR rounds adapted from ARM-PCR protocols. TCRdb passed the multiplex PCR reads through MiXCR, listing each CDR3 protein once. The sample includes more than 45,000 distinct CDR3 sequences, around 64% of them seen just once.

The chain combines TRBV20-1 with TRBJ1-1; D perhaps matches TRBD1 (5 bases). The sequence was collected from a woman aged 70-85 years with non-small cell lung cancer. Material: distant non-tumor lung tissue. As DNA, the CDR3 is TGCAGTGCTAGTCACAGGTCTAAGTTAACGAACACTGAAGCTTTCTTT. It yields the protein CSASHRSKLTNTEAFF.